What follows describes a single T cell receptor beta chain. The data are from a study of blood T cells in healthy people across ages. On the study more broadly: Template switching captured about one barcoded beta molecule per two T cells.

For the second PCR, which ran for about 7 to 11 cycles, a sample-barcoded 5' primer and a J-beta primer mix were used. TCRdb ran MiXCR on the 5' RACE reads and lists one entry per CDR3 protein. The sample includes around 1.5 million distinct CDR3 sequences, 42% seen only once; the top ten take roughly 7.9%. The V end was cut by 4 bases, the J end by 2 bases, with 18 bases between. This CDR3 spans 16 amino acids. Germline CDR1 and CDR2: MNHEY and SMNVEV (reference sequence). The V call is TRBV27, the J call TRBJ2-7; perhaps TRBD1 as D (5 bases). The TCR originated in a woman aged 18-29 years in good health. The sequenced material came from blood. For the CDR3, the DNA is TGTGCCAGCAGTTCTGACGCTTCCAGGGCCACCTACGAGCAGTACTTC. Translation: CASSSDASRATYEQYF.